This entry lists 5 T cell receptor beta chains sequenced from one sample in a study of T cells in Graves' hyperthyroidism and ophthalmopathy. Template material for amplifying TCR beta CDR3 regions consisted of RNA transcripts. A set of HTBI primers served as the primers for a first-round RT-PCR of the TCR CDR3. One entry per CDR3 protein, called by TCRdb with MiXCR from the multiplex PCR reads. This table has about 710,000 distinct CDR3 sequences, approximately 16% appearing once. Input material: blood. These receptors all stem from a man aged 18 to 29 with Graves' hyperthyroidism.

This clonotype was picked up many times. The chain links TRBV2 to TRBJ1-1; 7 positions agree with TRBD1. The germline gives CDR1 SNHLY, CDR2 FYNNEI. This CDR3 spans 13 amino acids. The junction had 4 bases not matched to a gene; V was cut back by 8 bases and J by 1 base. The CDR3 nucleotides are TGTGCCAGCTCGGGACAGTCGAACACTGAAGCTTTCTTT. Translated: CASSGQSNTEAFF.

The chain combines TRBV28 with TRBJ1-5; tentatively, D is TRBD1 (5 bases). Per the germline V gene, CDR1 is MDHEN and CDR2 is SYDVKM. V gave up 7 bases and J gave up 5 bases, with 21 bases separating them. This CDR3 is built from 16 residues. The CDR3, as DNA: TGTGCCAGCACGGCTCCGGGGGAGGTAAACGATCAGCCCCAGCATTTT. Its translation is CASTAPGEVNDQPQHF.

A word on this clonotype: This may stem from a read error, because a much larger clone lies one nucleotide away. CDR3 region: CSRRGGGPNTEALF. CDR3 bases: TGCAGCCGGAGGGGGGGCGGACCGAACACTGAAGCTCTCTTT. The rearrangement links TRBV20-1 to TRBJ1-1; D might be TRBD1 (6 bases). Per germline, CDR1 DFQATT and CDR2 SNEGSKA (reference sequence). The CDR3 loop spans 14 amino acids.

In this sample, this clonotype turned up a few times. The rearrangement uses TRBV20-1 and TRBJ1-1; possible D gene TRBD1, 5 bases. The CDR3 loop spans 13 amino acids. With 5 bases removed from V and 7 bases from J, the gap between germline ends came to 17 bases. Germline CDR1 DFQATT, CDR2 SNEGSKA (reference sequence). In DNA form, the CDR3 reads TGCAGTGCTCCCGACCGACGGGACCTTGAAGCTTTCTTT. This translates into CSAPDRRDLEAFF.

There are many counts of this clonotype. This rearrangement joins TRBV28 to TRBJ2-7, with TRBD1 matching 8 bases. Germline assignment: CDR1 MDHEN and CDR2 SYDVKM. V gave up 4 bases and J gave up 5 bases; unmatched junction bases: 7. This CDR3 is 14 amino acids long. The CDR3 region is CASSSGGEVDEQYF. The CDR3 nucleotides are TGTGCCAGCAGTTCAGGGGGCGAGGTGGACGAGCAGTACTTC.